In this sample, the clone carrying this T cell receptor beta chain turned up a few times. Its antigen is unknown. This specimen comes from a study of T cell responses to AZD1222 COVID-19 vaccine. General study points: Females made up more of the donors, who were largely white British, and clonal diversity may have come out too low.

V dropped 1 base and J dropped 4 bases, with 5 bases sitting between them. Germline V lookup: CDR1 LGHNA, CDR2 YNFKEQ. The CDR3 spans 13 residues. Repertoires were generated with immunoSEQ multiplex PCR, while TCRdb's copy carries only in-frame clones and drops some. This sample yields tens of thousands of clones, of which 84% are seen a single time; about 19% belongs to the top ten. This sequence joins TRBV4-2 and TRBJ2-1; D is unclear. The sample here was peripheral blood, taken on day 0 of AZD1222 vaccination. This TCR was sampled from an adult in good health. Written as DNA, the CDR3 is TGTGCCAGCAGCCAAGGCTATTACAATGAGCAGTTCTTC. Its translation: CASSQGYYNEQFF.